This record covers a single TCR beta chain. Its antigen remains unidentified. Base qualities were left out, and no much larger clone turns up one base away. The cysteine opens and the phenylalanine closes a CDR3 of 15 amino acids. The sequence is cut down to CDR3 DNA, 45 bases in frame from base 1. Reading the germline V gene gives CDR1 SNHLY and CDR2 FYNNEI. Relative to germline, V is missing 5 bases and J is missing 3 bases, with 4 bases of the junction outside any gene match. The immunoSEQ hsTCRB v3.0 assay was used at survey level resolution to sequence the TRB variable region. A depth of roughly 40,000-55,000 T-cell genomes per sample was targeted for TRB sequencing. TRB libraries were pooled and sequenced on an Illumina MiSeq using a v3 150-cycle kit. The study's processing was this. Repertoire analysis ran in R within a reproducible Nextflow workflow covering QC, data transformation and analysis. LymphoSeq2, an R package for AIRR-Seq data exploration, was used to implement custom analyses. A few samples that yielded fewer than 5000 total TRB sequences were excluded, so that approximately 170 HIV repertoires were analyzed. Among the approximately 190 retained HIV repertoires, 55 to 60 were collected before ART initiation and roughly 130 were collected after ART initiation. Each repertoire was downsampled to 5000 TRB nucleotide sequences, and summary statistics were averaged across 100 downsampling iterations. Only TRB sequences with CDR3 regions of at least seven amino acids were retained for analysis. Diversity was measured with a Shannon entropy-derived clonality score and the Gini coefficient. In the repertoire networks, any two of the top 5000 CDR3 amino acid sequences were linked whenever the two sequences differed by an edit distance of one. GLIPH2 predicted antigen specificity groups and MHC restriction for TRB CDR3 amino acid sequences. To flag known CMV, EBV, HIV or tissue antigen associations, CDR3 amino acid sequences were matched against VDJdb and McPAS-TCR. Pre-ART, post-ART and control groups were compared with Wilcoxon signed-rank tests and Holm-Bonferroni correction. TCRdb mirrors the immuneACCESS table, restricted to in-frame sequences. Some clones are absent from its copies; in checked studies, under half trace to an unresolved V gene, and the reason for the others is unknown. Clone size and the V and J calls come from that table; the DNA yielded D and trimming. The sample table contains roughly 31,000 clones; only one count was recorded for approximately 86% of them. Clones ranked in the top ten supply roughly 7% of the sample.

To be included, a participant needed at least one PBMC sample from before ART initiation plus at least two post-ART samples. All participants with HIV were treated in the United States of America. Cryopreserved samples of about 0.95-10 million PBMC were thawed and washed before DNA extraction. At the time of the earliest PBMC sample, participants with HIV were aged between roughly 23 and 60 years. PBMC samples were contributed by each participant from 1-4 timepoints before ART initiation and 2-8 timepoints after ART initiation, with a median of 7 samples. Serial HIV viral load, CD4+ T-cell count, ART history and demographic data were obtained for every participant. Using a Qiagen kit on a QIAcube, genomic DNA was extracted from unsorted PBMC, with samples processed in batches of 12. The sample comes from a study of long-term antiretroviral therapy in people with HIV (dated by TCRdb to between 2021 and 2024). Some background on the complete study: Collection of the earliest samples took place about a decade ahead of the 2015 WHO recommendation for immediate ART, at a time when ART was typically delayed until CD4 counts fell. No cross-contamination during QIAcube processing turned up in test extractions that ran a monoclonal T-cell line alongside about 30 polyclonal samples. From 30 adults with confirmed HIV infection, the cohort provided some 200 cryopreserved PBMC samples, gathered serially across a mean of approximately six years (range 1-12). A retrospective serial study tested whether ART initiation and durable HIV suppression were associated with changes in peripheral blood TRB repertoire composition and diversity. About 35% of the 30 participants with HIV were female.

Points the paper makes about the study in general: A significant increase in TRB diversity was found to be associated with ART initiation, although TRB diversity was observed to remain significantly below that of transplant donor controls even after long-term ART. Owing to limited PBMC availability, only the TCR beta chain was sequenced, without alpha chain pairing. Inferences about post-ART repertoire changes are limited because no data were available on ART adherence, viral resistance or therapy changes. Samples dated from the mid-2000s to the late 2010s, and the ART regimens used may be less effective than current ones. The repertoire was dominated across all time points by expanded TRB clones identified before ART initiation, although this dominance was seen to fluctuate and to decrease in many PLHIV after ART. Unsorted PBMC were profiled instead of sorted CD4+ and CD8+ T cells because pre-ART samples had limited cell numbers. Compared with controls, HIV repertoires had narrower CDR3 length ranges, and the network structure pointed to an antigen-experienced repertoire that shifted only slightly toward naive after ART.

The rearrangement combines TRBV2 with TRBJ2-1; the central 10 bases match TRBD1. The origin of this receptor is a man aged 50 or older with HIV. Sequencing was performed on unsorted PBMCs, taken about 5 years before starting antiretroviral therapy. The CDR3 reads CASSKGTGVYNEQFF. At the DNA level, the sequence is TGTGCCAGCAGTAAGGGGACAGGGGTCTACAATGAGCAGTTCTTC.